One TCR beta chain is described in this entry. Its antigen is unidentified. The sample originates from a study of T cell responses to AZD1222 COVID-19 vaccine. Background on the study: Pooled samples include second doses given at about 4 or 12 weeks. Notes on the study in general: Vaccine-associated CD4 TCRs ranged over spike, dominating at 160-218 and 743-854. Sampling that yielded the repertoires occurred only after the peak T cell response. White British donors predominated, females outnumbered males, and clonal diversity was possibly underestimated.

Repertoires were generated with immunoSEQ multiplex PCR, while TCRdb's copy carries only in-frame clones and drops some. This table has 100,000 or so clones, roughly 90% appearing once. Germline-derived CDR1 and CDR2 are GTSNPN and SVGIG (reference sequence). The CDR3 is made up of 13 amino acids. Trimming shortened V by 0 bases and J by 8 bases, and 8 bases separated the two germline ends. The input for sequencing was peripheral blood, taken on day 0 of AZD1222 vaccination. The chain recombines TRBV30 with TRBJ1-6; D unresolved. The source is an adult in good health. The chain's CDR3 is CAWSVLRDSPLHF. The CDR3 DNA is TGTGCCTGGAGTGTACTTAGGGATTCACCCCTCCACTTT. Using reference TRBV30 and TRBJ1-6 for the parts outside the CDR3, the full variable domain is SQTIHQWPATLVQPVGSPLSLECTVEGTSNPNLYWYRQAAGRGLQLLFYSVGIGQISSEVPQNLSASRPQDRQFILSSKKLLLSDSGFYLCAWSVLRDSPLHFGNGTRLTVT.